The T cell receptor (beta chain) under discussion was sequenced for a study of cytomegalovirus exposure and HLA in healthy donors. The CDR3 contains 15 residues. The V end lost 0 bases, the J end lost 0 bases, and 8 bases lay between the germline ends. CDR1 and CDR2 (germline): SGDLS, YYNGEE. Note on this clone: Antigen unknown.

It was with 60 Vbeta and 13 Jbeta primers that the PCR ran. Original methodology: Around 10 million of the 75 million to 95 million unique TCR beta chains counted in a later analysis were shared. Using immunoSEQ multiplex PCR, the repertoire was profiled, and TCRdb retains in-frame clones only, with some absent. The V and J calls and the clone size are those of that table, but D and trimming were determined from the DNA. The sample has fewer than 200,000 clones; 78% are singletons. Regarding the study as a whole: Earlier findings revealed that most TCR beta V segments proved productive either about 90% or about 30% of the time. A later analysis linked a missense DCLRE1C variant to TCR beta V- and J-gene trimming.

Sequenced input: PBMCs. This chain links TRBV9 with TRBJ2-3; no definite D call. This receptor was identified in a female donor in good health and CMV-seronegative. This CDR3 reads CASSVVEVSTDTQYF. Written as DNA, the CDR3 is TGTGCCAGCAGCGTAGTAGAAGTGAGCACAGATACGCAGTATTTT.